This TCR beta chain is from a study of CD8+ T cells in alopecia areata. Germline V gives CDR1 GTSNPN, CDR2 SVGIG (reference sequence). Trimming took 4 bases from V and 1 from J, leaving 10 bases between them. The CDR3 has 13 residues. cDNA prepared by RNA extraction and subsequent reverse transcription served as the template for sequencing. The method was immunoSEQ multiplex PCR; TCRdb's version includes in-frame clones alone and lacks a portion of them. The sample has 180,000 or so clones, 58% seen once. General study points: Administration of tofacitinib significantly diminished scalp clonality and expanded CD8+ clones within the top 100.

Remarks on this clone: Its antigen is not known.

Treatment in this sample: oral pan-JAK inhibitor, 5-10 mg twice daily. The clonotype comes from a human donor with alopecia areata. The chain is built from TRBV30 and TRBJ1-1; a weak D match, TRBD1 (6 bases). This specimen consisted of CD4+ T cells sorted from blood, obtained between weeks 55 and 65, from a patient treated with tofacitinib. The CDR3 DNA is TGTGCCTGGACAAGAGGGGGGAACACTGAAGCTTTCTTT. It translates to CAWTRGGNTEAFF.